A single sample is the source of the 7 T cell receptor beta chains below, sequenced in a study of blood T cell repertoires in COVID-19. The protocol was immunoSEQ multiplex PCR, while the TCRdb copy is restricted to in-frame clones and leaves out a portion. The sample has more than 200,000 clones; roughly nine tenths are singletons. Sequenced: PBMCs or T cells enriched from blood (not recorded which). The receptors were gathered from a woman aged 25 to 39 with acute COVID-19.

The gene calls are TRBV15 and TRBJ1-5; the D is unclear. The V gene lost 5 bases and the J gene lost 2 bases, with 10 bases spanning the gap. Germline CDR1 and CDR2: LNHNV and YYDKDF (reference sequence). The CDR3 is 14 residues long. DNA of the CDR3: TGTGCCACCAGCCTAGGAGGAGGCAATCAGCCCCAGCATTTT. This translates into CATSLGGGNQPQHF.

The rearrangement uses TRBV19 and TRBJ2-7, with 11 bases lining up with TRBD1. CDR3 length: 15 residues. V shed 5 bases and J 2 bases; nucleotides not matched to a gene: 5. Germline CDR1 and CDR2: LNHDA and SQIVND (reference sequence). CDR3 DNA: TGTGCCAGTAGTGCCCGGGACAGGGGGACCTACGAGCAGTACTTC. Protein product: CASSARDRGTYEQYF. The whole variable domain, filled in from reference TRBV19 and TRBJ2-7, reads DGGITQSPKYLFRKEGQNVTLSCEQNLNHDAMYWYRQDPGQGLRLIYYSQIVNDFQKGDIAEGYSVSREKKESFPLTVTSAQKNPTAFYLCASSARDRGTYEQYFGPGTRLTVT.

The rearrangement uses TRBV7-3 and TRBJ1-1; D perhaps matches TRBD1 (6 bases). This CDR3 region has 13 residues. Trimming pared 4 bases from V and 3 bases from J, leaving 9 bases between. Germline CDR1 reads SGHTA; CDR2 reads FQGTGA. CDR3 sequence: CASSSNRDTEAFF. CDR3 DNA: TGTGCCAGCAGCTCCAACAGGGACACTGAAGCTTTCTTT. The full variable domain, its missing parts supplied by reference TRBV7-3 and TRBJ1-1, is GAGVSQTPSNKVTEKGKYVELRCDPISGHTALYWYRQSLGQGPEFLIYFQGTGAADDSGLPNDRFFAVRPEGSVSTLKIQRTERGDSAVYLCASSSNRDTEAFFGQGTRLTVV.

CDR3 amino acids: CASSTDRNEQFF. The CDR3 region has the DNA TGTGCCAGCAGCACAGACCGTAATGAGCAGTTCTTC. The rearrangement joins TRBV5-4 to TRBJ2-1; D gene ambiguous. This CDR3 has 12 amino acids. Germline CDR1 is SGHNT and CDR2 is YYREEE (reference sequence). V was trimmed by 4 bases and J by 7 bases, leaving 9 bases between them.

This clone has just one count. V gene TRBV5-4 combines with J gene TRBJ2-1, with 9 nucleotides matching TRBD2. V dropped 4 bases and J dropped 9; count of bases not matched to a gene: 14. This CDR3 is built from 16 residues. Per the germline V gene, CDR1 is SGHNT and CDR2 is YYREEE (reference sequence). The CDR3 reads CASSKSGRPQSGEQFF. The DNA for the CDR3 is TGTGCCAGCAGCAAGAGCGGGAGGCCCCAATCGGGTGAGCAGTTCTTC. The full variable domain, in which reference TRBV5-4 and TRBJ2-1 provide the parts outside the CDR3, is ETGVTQSPTHLIKTRGQQVTLRCSSQSGHNTVSWYQQALGQGPQFIFQYYREEENGRGNFPPRFSGLQFPNYSSELNVNALELDDSALYLCASSKSGRPQSGEQFFGPGTRLTVL.

The rearrangement joins TRBV3-1 (or the pseudogene TRBV3-2) to TRBJ2-3; the match to TRBD1 covers 7 bases. Germline loops: CDR1 LGHDT, CDR2 YNNKEL (reference sequence). The CDR3 has 15 residues. V trimming: 2 bases; J trimming: 3 bases; junction bases outside the gene matches: 5. CDR3 amino acids: CASSQNRGGTDTQYF. The CDR3 nucleotides read TGTGCCAGCAGCCAAAACAGGGGTGGGACAGATACGCAGTATTTT.

This sequence joins TRBV7-8 and TRBJ1-4; TRBD1 might be the D (5 bases). CDR3 size: 13 residues. V lost 5 bases to trimming and J lost 7 bases, with 11 bases between them. Germline loops: CDR1 SGHVS, CDR2 FQNEAQ. The CDR3 protein is CASSPGPGEKLFF. In DNA form, the CDR3 reads TGTGCCAGCAGCCCAGGGCCTGGTGAAAAACTGTTTTTT.